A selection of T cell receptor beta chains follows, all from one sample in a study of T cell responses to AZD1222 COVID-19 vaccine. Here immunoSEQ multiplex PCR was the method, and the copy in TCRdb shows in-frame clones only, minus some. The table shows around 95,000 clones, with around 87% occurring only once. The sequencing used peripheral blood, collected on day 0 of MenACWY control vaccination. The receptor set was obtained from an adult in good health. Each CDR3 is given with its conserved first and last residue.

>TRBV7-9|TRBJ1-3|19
CASSSWTGVSGSSGNTIYF
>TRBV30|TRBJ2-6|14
CAWGGASGANVLTF
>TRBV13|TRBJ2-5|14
CASSQRGSKETQYF
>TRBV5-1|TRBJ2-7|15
CASSLAVAGPYEQYF
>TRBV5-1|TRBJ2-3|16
CASSLGTSPSTDTQYF
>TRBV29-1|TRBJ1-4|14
CSAGRGQGGEKLFF
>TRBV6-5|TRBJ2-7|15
CASSYRVGSDYEQYF
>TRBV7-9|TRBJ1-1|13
CASSLLEGTEAFF
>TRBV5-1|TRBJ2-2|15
CASSLGGSGTGELFF
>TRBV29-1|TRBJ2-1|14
CSASGTGAYNEQFF
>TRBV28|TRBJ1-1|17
CASSSPRIQGGNTEAFF
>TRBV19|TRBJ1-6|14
CASSGTVYNSPLHF
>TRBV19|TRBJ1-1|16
CASTYTQTAPTTEAFF
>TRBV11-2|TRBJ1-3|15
CASSVRGVAGNTIYF
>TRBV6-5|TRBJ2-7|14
CASSYSEGQGVQYF
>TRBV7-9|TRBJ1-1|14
CASSLDWGGTEAFF
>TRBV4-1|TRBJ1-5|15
CASSLLGLSNQPQHF
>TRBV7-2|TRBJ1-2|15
CASSPQTGERYGYTF
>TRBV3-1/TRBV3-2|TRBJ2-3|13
CASSHLSTHTQYF
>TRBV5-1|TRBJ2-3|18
CASRHGLAGGPRRAAQYF
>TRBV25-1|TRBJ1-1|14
CASSDWTGEDEAFF
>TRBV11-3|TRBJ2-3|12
CASSRSGDTQYF